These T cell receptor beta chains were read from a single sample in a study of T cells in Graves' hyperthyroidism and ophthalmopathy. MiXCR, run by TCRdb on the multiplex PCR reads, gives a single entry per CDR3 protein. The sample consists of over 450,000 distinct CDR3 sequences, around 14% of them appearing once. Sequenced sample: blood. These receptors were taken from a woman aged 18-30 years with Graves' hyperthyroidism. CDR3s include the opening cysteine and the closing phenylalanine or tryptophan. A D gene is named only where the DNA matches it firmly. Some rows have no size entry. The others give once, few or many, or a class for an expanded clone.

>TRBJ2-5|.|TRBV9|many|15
TGTGCCAGCAGCCAGAGGGGCGGGCCGGGAGAGACCCAGTACTTC
CASSQRGGPGETQYF
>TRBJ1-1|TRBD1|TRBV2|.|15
TGTGCCAGCAGCGCCGACAGGGAAGGGGCCACTGAAGCTTTCTTT
CASSADREGATEAFF
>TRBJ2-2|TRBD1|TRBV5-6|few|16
TGTGCCAGCAGCGGGACAGGGGCGACGAACACCGGGGAGCTGTTTTTT
CASSGTGATNTGELFF
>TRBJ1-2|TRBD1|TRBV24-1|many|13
TGTGCCACTCAACCGGGACAGGGTGGTGGCTACACCTTC
CATQPGQGGGYTF
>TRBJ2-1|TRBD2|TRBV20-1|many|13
TGCAGTGCTAGGCTAGCGGGACAAAATGAGCAGTTCTTC
CSARLAGQNEQFF
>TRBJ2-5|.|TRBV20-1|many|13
TGCATGACCACGAACACCAACCAAGAGACCCAGTACTTC
CMTTNTNQETQYF
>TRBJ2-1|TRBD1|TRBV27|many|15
TGTGCCAGCAGTCCCCGGGACAGGGCGAACAATGAGCAGTTCTTC
CASSPRDRANNEQFF
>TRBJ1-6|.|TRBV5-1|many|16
TGCGCCAGCAGCTTGGCCGGACCAAGGATTGGATCACCCCTCCACTTT
CASSLAGPRIGSPLHF
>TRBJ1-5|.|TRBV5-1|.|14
TGCGCCAGCATTCTTGGTGGGGGTAATCAGCCCCAGCATTTT
CASILGGGNQPQHF
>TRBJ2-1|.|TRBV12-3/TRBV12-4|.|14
TGTGCCAGCAGTTTTGGGGGAATCGACAATGAGCAGTTCTTC
CASSFGGIDNEQFF
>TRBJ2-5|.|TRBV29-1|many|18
TGCAGCGTTGAAAGAGGGACAGGGCGAGCGGGAGGCCTGGAGACCCAGTACTTC
CSVERGTGRAGGLETQYF
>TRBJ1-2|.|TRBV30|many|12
TGTGCCTGGACCCGGTCAGGGGTTGGCTACACCTTC
CAWTRSGVGYTF
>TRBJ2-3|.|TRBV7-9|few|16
TGTGCCAGCAGCTTAGGAACTGCCCAAAAAACAGATACGCAGTATTTT
CASSLGTAQKTDTQYF
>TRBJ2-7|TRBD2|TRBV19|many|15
TGTGCCAGTAGTATAGAACTAGCGGGATTCTACGAGCAGTACTTC
CASSIELAGFYEQYF
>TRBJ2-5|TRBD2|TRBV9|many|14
TGTGCCAGTCAATCATCGGGACTACAAGAGACCCAGTACTTC
CASQSSGLQETQYF
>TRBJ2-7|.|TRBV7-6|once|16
TGTGCCAGCAGCTTAGCGGCTGGGGGTCGCCGGGGCGAGCAGTACTTC
CASSLAAGGRRGEQYF
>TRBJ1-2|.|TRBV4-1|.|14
TGCGCCAGCAGCCAGGCCACAGGAGGCCGGGGCTACACCTTC
CASSQATGGRGYTF
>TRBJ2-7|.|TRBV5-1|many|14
TGCGCCAGCAGCTTGGATGGGGGCCCCTACGAGCAGTACTTC
CASSLDGGPYEQYF
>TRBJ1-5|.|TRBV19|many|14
TGTGCCAGTAGTATTTTCGACAGCAATCAGCCCCAGCATTTT
CASSIFDSNQPQHF
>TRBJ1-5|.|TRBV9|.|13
TGTGCCAGCAGCGTAGAACCTCAGGGGCCCCAGCATTTT
CASSVEPQGPQHF
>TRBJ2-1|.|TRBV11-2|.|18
TGTGCCAGCAGTACAGGGGGGGGAGCGCGGGGCCTCTACAATGAGCAGTTCTTC
CASSTGGGARGLYNEQFF
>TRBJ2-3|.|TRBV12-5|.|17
TGTGCTAGTGGTTTGGTATATTACCCGGAAAACACAGATACGCAGTATTTT
CASGLVYYPENTDTQYF